Below are 11 T cell receptor beta chains sequenced from a single sample in a study of T cells in Graves' hyperthyroidism and ophthalmopathy. RNA transcripts provided the source from which TCR beta CDR3 regions were amplified. Initially, a first-round RT-PCR of the TCR CDR3 employed the HTBI primer set. TCRdb processed the multiplex PCR reads anew with MiXCR; each CDR3 protein has one entry. This sample has about 290,000 distinct CDR3 sequences, with about an eighth found just once. The sample consisted of blood. These receptors all stem from a woman aged 35 to 49 with Graves' hyperthyroidism.

V usage is TRBV6-2 or TRBV6-3 and J usage is TRBJ2-1, with unresolved D. V was clipped by 2 bases and J by 5 bases, with 4 bases between them. CDR3 length: 12 amino acids. CDR1 and CDR2 (germline): MNHEY, SVGEGT. This CDR3 reads CASSYMDNEQFF. In DNA form, the CDR3 reads TGTGCCAGCAGTTACATGGACAATGAGCAGTTCTTC.

The V gene is TRBV28, the J gene TRBJ2-2, with D unclear. This CDR3 spans 11 amino acids. Trimming removed 6 bases at V and 7 bases at J, with 6 bases between. Germline CDR1 and CDR2: MDHEN and SYDVKM. The DNA for the CDR3 is TGTGCCAGCAGAGTAGGCGGGGAGCTGTTTTTT. It is translated as CASRVGGELFF.

This clonotype came up once. This chain connects TRBV18 to TRBJ2-1; TRBD2 aligns across 9 bases. CDR1 KGHSH and CDR2 LQKENI come from the germline V gene. J was trimmed by 9 bases and V by 4 bases; bases with no gene match: 10. The CDR3 has 15 residues. In DNA, the CDR3 is TGTGCCAGCTCACTGTCTCAACTAGCGGGTAGTGAGCAGTTCTTC. Its protein is CASSLSQLAGSEQFF.

The chain recombines TRBV7-8 with TRBJ2-5, with D perhaps matching TRBD1 (5 bases). The germline V and J ends were trimmed by 11 bases and 2 bases, with 15 bases remaining between them. The CDR3 consists of 13 residues. CDR1 SGHVS and CDR2 FQNEAQ come from the germline V gene. CDR3 in amino acids: CAVSRGPQETQYF. In nucleotides, the CDR3 is TGTGCCGTATCAAGGGGCCCGCAAGAGACCCAGTACTTC.

This clonotype was seen ten or more times. The J gene is TRBJ1-2, the V gene TRBV24-1, with 7 bases matching TRBD1. The ends lost 0 bases at V and 4 bases at J; junction bases unmatched: 1. CDR1 and CDR2 (germline): KGHDR, SFDVKD. The CDR3 runs to 14 residues. The chain's CDR3 is CATSDLDRVYGYTF. The CDR3 coding sequence is TGTGCCACCAGTGATTTGGACAGGGTCTATGGCTACACCTTC.

The table lists this clonotype with many counts. The V and J genes are TRBV2 and TRBJ1-2, with D unresolved. Per germline, CDR1 SNHLY and CDR2 FYNNEI. Trimming pared 3 bases from V and 4 bases from J, leaving 6 bases between. The CDR3 spans 12 residues. The CDR3 reads CASSDYSYGYTF. Here the CDR3 DNA reads TGTGCCAGCAGTGATTACAGCTATGGCTACACCTTC.

The table lists this clonotype with many counts. The J gene is TRBJ2-5, the V gene TRBV11-2; no firm D call. CDR1 is SGHAT, CDR2 FQNNGV, per germline. Trimming removed 0 bases from V and 5 bases from J, with 7 bases in between. The CDR3 has 13 residues. The CDR3 nucleotides are TGTGCCAGCAGCTTAGAGGCCCTGGAGACCCAGTACTTC. Its translation: CASSLEALETQYF.

This clonotype was seen ten or more times. The chain recombines TRBV7-9 with TRBJ2-1; unclear D gene. CDR3 size: 13 residues. Trimming pared 7 bases from V and 6 bases from J, leaving 13 bases between. Germline-derived CDR1 and CDR2 are SEHNR and FQNEAQ (reference sequence). Here the CDR3 reads CASTPEAGNEQFF. CDR3 nucleotide sequence: TGTGCCAGCACTCCCGAGGCCGGCAATGAGCAGTTCTTC.

V and J are TRBV4-2 and TRBJ1-2; 9 nucleotides match TRBD1. The germline CDR1 and CDR2 sequences are LGHNA and YNFKEQ. The length of the CDR3 is 15 residues. The V and J ends lost 4 bases and 3 bases, in that order; junction bases with no gene match: 6. The CDR3 DNA sequence: TGTGCCAGCAGCCGCCGGGACAGGGACGACTATGGCTACACCTTC. Translation: CASSRRDRDDYGYTF.

This clonotype was found a few times. This sequence joins TRBV5-6 and TRBJ2-7, with D perhaps TRBD2 (6 bases). Deletions cut 5 bases from V and 7 bases from J, with 25 bases between. Germline assignment: CDR1 SGHDT and CDR2 YYEEEE. CDR3 length: 16 residues. The CDR3 DNA reads TGTGCCAGCAGTGAATTCTTTGCGGGGAGCAATGAAGAGCAGTACTTC. This encodes CASSEFFAGSNEEQYF.

This clonotype was recorded many times. V and J are TRBV11-3 and TRBJ2-3, with D perhaps matching TRBD2 (5 bases). Trimming removed 6 bases at V and 6 bases at J, with 10 bases between. This CDR3 has 12 amino acids. The germline V gene encodes CDR1 SGHNT and CDR2 YENEEA. CDR3 coding DNA: TGTGCCAGCAGGCCCCGAGGGGATACGCAGTATTTT. This gives the protein CASRPRGDTQYF.